These T cell receptor beta chains were read from a single sample in a study of T cell responses to AZD1222 COVID-19 vaccine. The assay was immunoSEQ multiplex PCR, and TCRdb's table has in-frame clones only and misses some. The table shows about 120,000 clones, with around 93% occurring only once. The source material was peripheral blood, sampled 28 days after the second AZD1222 dose. The receptors were gathered from an adult who received the AZD1222 COVID-19 vaccine. The CDR3 runs from the conserved cysteine through the conserved F or W.

TRBV2 | CASGDGPGGYGYTF
TRBV29-1 | CSVGGEGYTF
TRBV2 | CASSTGRLASTDTQYF
TRBV4-2 | CASSQGFGPGGSGFF
TRBV25-1 | CASKENRYQETQYF
TRBV9 | CASSVDRENIQYF
TRBV6-5 | CASKTGTGVNNEQFF
TRBV11-2 | CASNRGAREQYF
TRBV4-2 | CASSPSRGQGGGYTF
TRBV28 | CASSLRGAGETQYF
TRBV18 | CASSPPSRETQYF
TRBV7-2 | CASSDRALTGGRGYTF
TRBV5-1 | CASSPTAGPLNNEQFF
TRBV21-1 | CASSKVLRDGSYEQYF
TRBV5-6 | CASSLGQGARTLHF
TRBV11-2 | CASSLGILGNTIYF
TRBV7-3 | CASSLRGRTTEAFF
TRBV5-1 | CASSLTSGRLDTQYF
TRBV7-2 | CASSPGQWRVGYTF
TRBV5-1 | CASKEATSGSYEQFF
TRBV18 | CASSPGLAGYNEQFF
TRBV3-1/TRBV3-2 | CASSQGGARGLPPNEQFF
TRBV6-2/TRBV6-3 | CASSLANTGELFF
TRBV10-3 | CAISGRESRGETDTQYF
TRBV18 | CASSPDTPRMNTEAFF
TRBV2 | CASNGQGGQPQHF
TRBV7-9 | CASGSRNQETQYF
TRBV19 | CATQQGYSGNTIYF
TRBV19 | CASTSGAAGYNSPLHF
TRBV5-1 | CASFHGEGPGELFF
TRBV12-1 | CASSFRRDRGAYEQYF
TRBV7-6 | CASSLQGLSTDTQYF
TRBV7-7 | CASSLGEWGQGGYGYTF
TRBV7-9 | CASSDISGSSYNEQFF
TRBV7-2 | CASSITGTSFTSNEQFF
TRBV7-2 | CASSFEGGQPQHF
TRBV11-2 | CASSFGTTAYEQYF
TRBV2 | CASTRTGTYQETQYF
TRBV19 | CASSPTGTGVTGELFF
TRBV9 | CASSAPRTSGTPYNEQFF
TRBV5-4 | CASSLSTDTQYF
TRBV6-6 | CASSFGHGGSNQPQHF
TRBV3-1/TRBV3-2 | CASSQDRLAFF
TRBV1 | CTLLVEISDRCSYNEQFF
TRBV3-1/TRBV3-2 | CASSPSRHGQPQHF
TRBV6-5 | CASSYSRRGETQYF
TRBV6-5 | CASSYRGPNYGYTF
TRBV30 | CAWTQHQSPYRYTF
TRBV7-9 | CASKRGGAAYNEQFF
TRBV7-2 | CASSLGQGTDTQYF
TRBV18 | CASSPSQGSTDTQYF
TRBV27 | CASSLLAGAMNTEAFF
TRBV3-1/TRBV3-2 | CASSPGLAGHQETQYF
TRBV12-3/TRBV12-4 | CASRTIYNNEQFF